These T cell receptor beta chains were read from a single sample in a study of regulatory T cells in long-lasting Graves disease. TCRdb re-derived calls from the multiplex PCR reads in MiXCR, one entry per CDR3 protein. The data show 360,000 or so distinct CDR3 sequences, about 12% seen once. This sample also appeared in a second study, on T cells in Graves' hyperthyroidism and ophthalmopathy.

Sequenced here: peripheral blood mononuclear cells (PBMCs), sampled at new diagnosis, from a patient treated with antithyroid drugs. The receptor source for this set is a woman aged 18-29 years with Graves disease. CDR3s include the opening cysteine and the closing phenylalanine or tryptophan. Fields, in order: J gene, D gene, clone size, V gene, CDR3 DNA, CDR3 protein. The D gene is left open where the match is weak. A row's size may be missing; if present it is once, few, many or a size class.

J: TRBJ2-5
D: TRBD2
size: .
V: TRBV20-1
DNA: TGCAGTGCTAGAGATCGGCTAGCGGCCCAAGAGACCCAGTACTTC
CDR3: CSARDRLAAQETQYF

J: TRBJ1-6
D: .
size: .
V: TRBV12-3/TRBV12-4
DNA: TGTGCCAGCAGTTTAAGACCGACTAATGCCCTCCACTTT
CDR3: CASSLRPTNALHF

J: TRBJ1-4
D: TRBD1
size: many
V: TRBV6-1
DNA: TGTGCCAGCAGCCCTGGGACAGGTTATGAAAAACTGTTTTTT
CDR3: CASSPGTGYEKLFF

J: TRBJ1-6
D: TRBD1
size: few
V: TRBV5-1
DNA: TGTGCCAGCAGCCACACCGGGGGACAGCCAATCTTCTATAATTCACCCCTCCACTTT
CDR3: CASSHTGGQPIFYNSPLHF

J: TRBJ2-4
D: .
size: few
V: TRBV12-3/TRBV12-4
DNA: TGTGCCAGCAGTTTTAAGATACAGGGTCGACGGTACTTC
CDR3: CASSFKIQGRRYF

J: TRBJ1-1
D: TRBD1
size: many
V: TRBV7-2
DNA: TGTGCCAGCAGCCCATTACAACAGGGGCGGAACACTGAAGCTTTCTTT
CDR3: CASSPLQQGRNTEAFF

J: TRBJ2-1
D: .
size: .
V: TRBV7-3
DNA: TGTGCCAGCAACCATTACCCGGGTGACCCACACAATGAGCAGTTCTTC
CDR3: CASNHYPGDPHNEQFF

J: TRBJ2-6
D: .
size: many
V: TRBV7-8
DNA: TGTGCCAGCAGCTTAGTTTGGGCGAGCTCTGGGGCCAACGTCCTGACTTTC
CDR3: CASSLVWASSGANVLTF

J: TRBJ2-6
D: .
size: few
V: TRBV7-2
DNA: TGTGCCAGCAGCTTAGTCACGGGAGCCGGGGCCAACGTCCTGACTTTC
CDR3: CASSLVTGAGANVLTF

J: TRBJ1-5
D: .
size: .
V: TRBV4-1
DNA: TGCGCCAGCAGCCAAGAACCGGGGGGTCAGCCCCAGCATTTT
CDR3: CASSQEPGGQPQHF

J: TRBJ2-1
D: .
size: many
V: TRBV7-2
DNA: TGTGCCAGCAGCTTAGGAAAACGCTGGTTGGAGCAGTTCTTC
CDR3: CASSLGKRWLEQFF

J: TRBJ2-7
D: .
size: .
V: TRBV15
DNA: TGTGCCACCAGCAGGGACAATCGCGGCTCGGAGCAGTACTTC
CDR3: CATSRDNRGSEQYF

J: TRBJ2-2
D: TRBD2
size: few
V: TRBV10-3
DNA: TGTGCCATCGGGCATCCCGGAAAGGGACTAGCGGACCTAGGTACCGGGGAGCTGTTTTTT
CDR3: CAIGHPGKGLADLGTGELFF

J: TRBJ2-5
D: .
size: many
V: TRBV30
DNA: TGTGCCTGGAGTACCGGGACTCCATTATCACAAGAGACCCAGTACTTC
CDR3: CAWSTGTPLSQETQYF

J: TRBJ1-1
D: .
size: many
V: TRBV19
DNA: TGTGCCAGGACGTCGTGGGACAAAGCTTTCTTT
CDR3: CARTSWDKAFF

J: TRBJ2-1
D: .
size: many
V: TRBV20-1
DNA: TGCAGGGGGATAGCGGACTCCTACAATGAGCAGTTCTTC
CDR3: CRGIADSYNEQFF

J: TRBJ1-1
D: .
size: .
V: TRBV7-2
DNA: TGCGCCAGCAGCCAAGATCTTTGGGGGAACACTGAAGCTTTCTTT
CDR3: CASSQDLWGNTEAFF

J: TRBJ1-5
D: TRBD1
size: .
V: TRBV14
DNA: TGTGCCAGCAGCCAAATAGGACAGGGCGATCAGCCCCAGCATTTT
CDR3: CASSQIGQGDQPQHF

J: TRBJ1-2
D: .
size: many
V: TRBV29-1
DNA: TGCAGCGTTGAAGCCAGGGTATCTAACTATGGCTACACCTTC
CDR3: CSVEARVSNYGYTF

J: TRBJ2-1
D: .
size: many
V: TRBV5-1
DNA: TGCGCCAGCACCCATACCAGCAGCTGGCTAACTGAGCAGTTCTTC
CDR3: CASTHTSSWLTEQFF

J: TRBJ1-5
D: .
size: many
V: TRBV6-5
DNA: TGTGCCAGCAGTTACTCGAAATTTGGAAGTTGGAATCAGCCCCAGCATTTT
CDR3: CASSYSKFGSWNQPQHF

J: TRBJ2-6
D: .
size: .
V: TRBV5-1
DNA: TGCGCCAGCAGCTTTGACGTAGTTGGGGCCAACGTCCTGACTTTC
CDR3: CASSFDVVGANVLTF

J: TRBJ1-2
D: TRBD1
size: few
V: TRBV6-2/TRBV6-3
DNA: TGTGCCAGCAGTTGGGACAGGGAAAAGGGCTACACCTTC
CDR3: CASSWDREKGYTF

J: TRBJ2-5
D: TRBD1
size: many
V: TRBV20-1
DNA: TGCAGTGCTAGATCGGACAGGGGGTTGGAGACCCAGTACTTC
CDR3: CSARSDRGLETQYF

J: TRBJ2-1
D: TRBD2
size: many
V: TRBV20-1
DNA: TGCAGTGCTACCCGGATGTTAGCGGGATCGAGGAGCTCCTACAATGAGCAGTTCTTC
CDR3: CSATRMLAGSRSSYNEQFF

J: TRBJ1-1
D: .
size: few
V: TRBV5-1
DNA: TGCGCCAGCAGCTTGACGGTCGGGGAAGCTTTCTTT
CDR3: CASSLTVGEAFF

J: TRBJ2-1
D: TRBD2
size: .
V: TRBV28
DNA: TGTGCCAGCAGTTTGAGTTTAGGACTAGCGGCCAATGAGCAGTTCTTC
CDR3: CASSLSLGLAANEQFF

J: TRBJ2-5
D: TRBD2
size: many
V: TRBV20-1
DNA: TGCAGTGGTGGGGGGGACCAAGAGACCCAGTACTTC
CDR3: CSGGGDQETQYF

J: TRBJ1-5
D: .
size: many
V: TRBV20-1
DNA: TGCAGTGCTAGAGCAAGACCCTCCCCGGCAGGAAACAATCAGCCCCAGCATTTT
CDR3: CSARARPSPAGNNQPQHF

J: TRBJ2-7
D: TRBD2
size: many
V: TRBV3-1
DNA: TGTGCCAGCAGCCGCACGACTAGCGGCGAGCAGTGCTTC
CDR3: CASSRTTSGEQCF

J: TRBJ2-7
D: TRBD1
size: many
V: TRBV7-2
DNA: TGTGCCAGCAGCTTATCCCGGGACAGTTATTACGAGCAGTACTTC
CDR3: CASSLSRDSYYEQYF

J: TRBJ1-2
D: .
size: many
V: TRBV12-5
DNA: TGTGCTAGTGGTTTAAATACTAGGGGCCCCCGAGAGGGCTACACCTTC
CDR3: CASGLNTRGPREGYTF

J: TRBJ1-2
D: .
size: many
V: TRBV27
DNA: TGTGCCAGCAGTCCGAGACGGACCAATAACTATGGCTACACCTTC
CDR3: CASSPRRTNNYGYTF

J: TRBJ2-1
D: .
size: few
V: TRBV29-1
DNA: TGCAGCCTTGGTGGGGGGAACAATGAGCAGTTCTTC
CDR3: CSLGGGNNEQFF

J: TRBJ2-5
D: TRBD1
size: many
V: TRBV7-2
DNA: TGTGCCAGCGGACTCACAGGGGCCACCGTGGAGACCCAGTACTTC
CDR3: CASGLTGATVETQYF

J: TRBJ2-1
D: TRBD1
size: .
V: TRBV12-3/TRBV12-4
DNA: TGTGCCAGCAGTTTAGGGCCGGGACAGGTCAGGGAGCAGTTCTTC
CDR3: CASSLGPGQVREQFF

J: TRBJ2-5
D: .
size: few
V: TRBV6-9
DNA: TGTGCCAGCAGTTACCGACAGGGAGGAGAGACCCAGTACTTC
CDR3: CASSYRQGGETQYF

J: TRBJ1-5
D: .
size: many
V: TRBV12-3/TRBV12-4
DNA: TGTGCCAGCACTCGCTTCCCGGGGGGTCAGCCCCAGCATTTT
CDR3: CASTRFPGGQPQHF

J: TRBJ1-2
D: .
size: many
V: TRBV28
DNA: TGTGCCAGCAGCTCAGGACCCAACTATGGCTACACCTTC
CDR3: CASSSGPNYGYTF

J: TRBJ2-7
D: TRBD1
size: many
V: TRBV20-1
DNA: TGCAGTGCCATCCGGACAGGGGGGACCTACGAGCAGTACTTC
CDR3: CSAIRTGGTYEQYF

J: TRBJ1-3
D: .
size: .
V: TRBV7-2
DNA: TGTGCCAGCAGCTTAGCGGGGGGTCGGAGGGACATGGAACGTAGGAACACCATATATTTT
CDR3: CASSLAGGRRDMERRNTIYF

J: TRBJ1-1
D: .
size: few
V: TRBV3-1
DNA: TGTGCCAGCAGCCAGAGCGAAGGTGAAGCTTTCTTT
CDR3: CASSQSEGEAFF

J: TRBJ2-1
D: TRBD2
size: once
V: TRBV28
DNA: TGTGCCAGCAGTTTACTCGGGACTAGCGGGAGGGCCGTCTACTACAATGAGCAGTTCTTC
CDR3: CASSLLGTSGRAVYYNEQFF

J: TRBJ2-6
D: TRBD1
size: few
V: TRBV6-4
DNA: TGTGCCAGCAGTGGAGGGACAGGGGGTTCTGGGGCCAACGTCCTGACTTTC
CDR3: CASSGGTGGSGANVLTF

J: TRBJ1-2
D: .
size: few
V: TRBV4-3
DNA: TGCGCCAGCAGCCAAGATGCAGGGAACAACTTCGGTGGGACCTTC
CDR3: CASSQDAGNNFGGTF

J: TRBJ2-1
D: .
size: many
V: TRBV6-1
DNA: TGTGCCAGCAGTCTTGGACTGGCCAGCTCCTACAATGAGCAGTTCTTC
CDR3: CASSLGLASSYNEQFF

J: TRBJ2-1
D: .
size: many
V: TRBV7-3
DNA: TGTGCCAGCGGGGGGAACAGGAATGAGCAGTTCTTC
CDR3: CASGGNRNEQFF

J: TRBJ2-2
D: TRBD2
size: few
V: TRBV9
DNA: TGTGCCAGCAGCCTAATAGCGGGGGAGCTCCGGGAGCTGCTTTTT
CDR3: CASSLIAGELRELLF

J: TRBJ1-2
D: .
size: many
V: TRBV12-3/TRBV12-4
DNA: TGTGCCAGCAGCCAAAGACAGAGTGATGGCTACACCTTC
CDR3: CASSQRQSDGYTF

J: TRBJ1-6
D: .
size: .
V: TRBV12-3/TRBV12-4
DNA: TGTGCCAGCACTACGGGCAGTCTGAATTCACCCCTCCACTTT
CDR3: CASTTGSLNSPLHF

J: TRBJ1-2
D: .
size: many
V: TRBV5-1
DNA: TGCGCCAGCAGCTTGGTGGAAGGGAACTATGGCTACACCTTC
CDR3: CASSLVEGNYGYTF

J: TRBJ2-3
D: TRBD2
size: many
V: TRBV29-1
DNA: TGCAGCGTTGAGGCGCTAGCGGGGGGCCCAGATACGCAGTATTTT
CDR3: CSVEALAGGPDTQYF